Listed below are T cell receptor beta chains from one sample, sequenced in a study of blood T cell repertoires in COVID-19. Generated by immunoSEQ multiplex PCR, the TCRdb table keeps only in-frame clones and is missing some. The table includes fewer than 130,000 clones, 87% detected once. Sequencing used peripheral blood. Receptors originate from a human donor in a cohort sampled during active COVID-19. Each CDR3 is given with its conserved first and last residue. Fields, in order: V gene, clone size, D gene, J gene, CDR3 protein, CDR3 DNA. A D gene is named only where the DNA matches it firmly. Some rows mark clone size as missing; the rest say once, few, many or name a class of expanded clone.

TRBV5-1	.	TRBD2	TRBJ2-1	CASSLARLAGAGEQFF	TGCGCCAGCAGCTTGGCCAGGCTAGCGGGGGCCGGGGAGCAGTTCTTC
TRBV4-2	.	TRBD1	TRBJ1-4	CASSPSAGQGPEKLFF	TGTGCCAGCAGCCCATCAGCCGGACAGGGACCTGAAAAACTGTTTTTT
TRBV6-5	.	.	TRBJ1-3	CASSPDFSSGNTIYF	TGTGCCAGCAGCCCCGACTTCAGCTCTGGAAACACCATATATTTT
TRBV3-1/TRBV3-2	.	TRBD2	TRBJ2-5	CASSQDWGEGETQYF	TGTGCCAGCAGCCAAGATTGGGGGGAGGGGGAGACCCAGTACTTC
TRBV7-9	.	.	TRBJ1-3	CASSPPMGANTIYF	TGTGCCAGCAGCCCGCCAATGGGGGCAAACACCATATATTTT
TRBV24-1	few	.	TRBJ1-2	CATSDFAANYGYTF	TGTGCCACCAGTGATTTTGCGGCTAACTATGGCTACACCTTC
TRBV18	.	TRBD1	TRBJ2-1	CASSPQRAGQGRDEQFF	TGTGCCAGCTCACCTCAACGGGCGGGACAGGGTAGAGATGAGCAGTTCTTC
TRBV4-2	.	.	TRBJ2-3	CASSQGARADTQYF	TGTGCCAGCAGCCAAGGGGCGCGCGCAGATACGCAGTATTTT
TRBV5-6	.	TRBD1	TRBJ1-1	CASTRTGGTEAFF	TGTGCCAGCACCAGGACAGGGGGCACTGAAGCTTTCTTT
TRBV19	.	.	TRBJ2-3	CASRWGPSRDTQYF	TGTGCCAGTAGATGGGGCCCGAGCAGAGATACGCAGTATTTT
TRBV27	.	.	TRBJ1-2	CASSSYRDYGTNYGYTF	TGTGCCAGCAGTTCATACAGGGACTACGGAACTAACTATGGCTACACCTTC
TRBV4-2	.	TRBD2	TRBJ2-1	CASSLSGGEEQFF	TGTGCCAGCAGCCTTAGCGGGGGGGAAGAGCAGTTCTTC
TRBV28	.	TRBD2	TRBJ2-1	CASRGLVAGEFF	TGTGCCAGCAGAGGACTCGTAGCGGGAGAGTTCTTC
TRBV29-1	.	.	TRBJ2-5	CSVTPGQETQYF	TGCAGCGTCACGCCAGGACAAGAGACCCAGTACTTC
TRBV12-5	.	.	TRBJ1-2	CASGLQGSYTF	TGTGCTAGTGGTTTGCAGGGAAGCTACACCTTC
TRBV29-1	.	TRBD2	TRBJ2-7	CSVEVAGRTYEQYF	TGCAGCGTTGAAGTAGCGGGACGGACCTACGAGCAGTACTTC